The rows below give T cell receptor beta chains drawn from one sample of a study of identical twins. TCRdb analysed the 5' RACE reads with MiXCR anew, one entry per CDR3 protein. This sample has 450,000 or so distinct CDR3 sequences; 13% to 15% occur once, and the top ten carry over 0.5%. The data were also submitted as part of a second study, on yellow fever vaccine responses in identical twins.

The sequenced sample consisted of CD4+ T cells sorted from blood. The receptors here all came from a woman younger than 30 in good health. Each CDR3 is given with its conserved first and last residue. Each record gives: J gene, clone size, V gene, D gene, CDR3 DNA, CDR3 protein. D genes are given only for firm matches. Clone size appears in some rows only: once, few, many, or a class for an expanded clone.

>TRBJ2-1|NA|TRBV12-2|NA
TGTGCAAGTCGCCCGAAGCAGAGCTCCTACAATGAGCAGTTCTTC
CASRPKQSSYNEQFF
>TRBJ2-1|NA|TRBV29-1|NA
TGCAGCGGTACAGATGGGGGCAATGAGCAGTTCTTC
CSGTDGGNEQFF
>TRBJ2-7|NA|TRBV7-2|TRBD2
TGTACCAGCACCGGGGGACTATACTCCTACGAGCAGTACTTC
CTSTGGLYSYEQYF
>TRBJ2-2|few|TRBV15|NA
TGTGCCACCAGCAGAGAGGGGTATAACACCTCCTTTTCTGACGGGGAGCTGTTTTTT
CATSREGYNTSFSDGELFF
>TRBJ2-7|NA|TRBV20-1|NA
TGCAGTGCTAGAGATTTTCTAGCGCCAAACTTACGAAAGCAGTACTTC
CSARDFLAPNLRKQYF
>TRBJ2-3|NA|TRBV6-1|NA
TGTGCCAGCAGCCCCGGCCGGCTCACCGGGACAGATACGCAGTATTTT
CASSPGRLTGTDTQYF
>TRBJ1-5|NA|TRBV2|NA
TGTGCCAGCAGTGAACCCCGAGGACACCAAAATCAGCCCCAGCATTTT
CASSEPRGHQNQPQHF
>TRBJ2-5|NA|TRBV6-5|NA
TGTGCCAGCAGTTACTTCTCGGGGGCCGCGGGGGAGACCCAGTACTTC
CASSYFSGAAGETQYF
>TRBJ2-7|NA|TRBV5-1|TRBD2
TGCGCCAGCAGCCCCACCTTCGTCAGCGGGGGGGCCTTTGGAGAGCAGTACTTC
CASSPTFVSGGAFGEQYF
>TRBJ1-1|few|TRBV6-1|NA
TGTGCCAGCGAGGGTCAACTGAACACTGAAGCTTTCTTT
CASEGQLNTEAFF
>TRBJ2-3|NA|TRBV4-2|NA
TGTGCCAGCAGCTACCCTCCGGGACAAATAAGCACAGATACGCAGTATTTT
CASSYPPGQISTDTQYF
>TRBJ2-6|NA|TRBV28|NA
TGTGCCAGCAGTGAAACAGGGCCTGGGGCCAACGTCCTGACTTTC
CASSETGPGANVLTF
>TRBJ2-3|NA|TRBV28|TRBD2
TGTGCCAGCAGTCCATCTCCCGGACTAGCGACAGATACGCAGTATTTT
CASSPSPGLATDTQYF
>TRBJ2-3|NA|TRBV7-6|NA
TGTGCCAGCAGCGGACCTAGCGAGAGGGCCTTAGATACGCAGTATTTT
CASSGPSERALDTQYF
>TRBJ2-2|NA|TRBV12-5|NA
TGTGCTAGTGGTGCAGGGACAACCGGGGAGCTGTTTTTT
CASGAGTTGELFF
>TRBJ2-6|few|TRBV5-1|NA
TGCGCCAGCAGCTACACTTCGACTAGCTCTGGGGCCAACGTCCTGACTTTC
CASSYTSTSSGANVLTF
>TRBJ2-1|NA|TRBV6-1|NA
TGTGCCAGCACGATGAACTCCTACAATGAGCAGTTCTTC
CASTMNSYNEQFF
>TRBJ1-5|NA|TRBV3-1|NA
TGTGCCAGCAGCGAGGGAGCCAAGAGCAATCAGCCCCAGCATTTT
CASSEGAKSNQPQHF
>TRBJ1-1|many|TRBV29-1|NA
TGCAGCGTTGTTCGGGGGGTTGCAACTGAAGCTTTCTTT
CSVVRGVATEAFF
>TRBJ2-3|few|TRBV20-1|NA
TGCAGTGCTAGCAGACTGATCGCAGATACGCAGTATTTT
CSASRLIADTQYF
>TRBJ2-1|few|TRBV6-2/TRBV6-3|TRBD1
TGTGCCAGCAGTAAACCCCACATGGACAGGGGGGAAGGGTCCTTC
CASSKPHMDRGEGSF
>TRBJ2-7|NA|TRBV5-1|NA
TGCGCCAGCAGCTTGGATCAGGGGGGTAACGAGCAGTACTTC
CASSLDQGGNEQYF
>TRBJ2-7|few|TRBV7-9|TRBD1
TGTGCCAGCAGCCTAACGGGACAGGGGGCCTACGAGCAGTACTTC
CASSLTGQGAYEQYF
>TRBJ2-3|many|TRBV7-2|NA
TGTGCCAGCAGCTTGACAGGCCGCACAGATACGCAGTATTTT
CASSLTGRTDTQYF
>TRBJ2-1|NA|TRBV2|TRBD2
TGTGCCAGCAATCGACTAGCGGGCAATGAGCAGTTCTTC
CASNRLAGNEQFF
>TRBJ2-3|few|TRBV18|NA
TGTGCCAGCTCAAAGGGGACAGATACGCAGTATTTT
CASSKGTDTQYF
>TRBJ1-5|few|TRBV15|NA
TGTGCCACCAGCAGAGATGGCAGGGACAATCAGCCCCAGCATTTT
CATSRDGRDNQPQHF
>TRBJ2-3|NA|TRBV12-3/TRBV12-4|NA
TGTGCCAGTCTAGTTCGTGGGGTTAATACGCAGTATTTT
CASLVRGVNTQYF